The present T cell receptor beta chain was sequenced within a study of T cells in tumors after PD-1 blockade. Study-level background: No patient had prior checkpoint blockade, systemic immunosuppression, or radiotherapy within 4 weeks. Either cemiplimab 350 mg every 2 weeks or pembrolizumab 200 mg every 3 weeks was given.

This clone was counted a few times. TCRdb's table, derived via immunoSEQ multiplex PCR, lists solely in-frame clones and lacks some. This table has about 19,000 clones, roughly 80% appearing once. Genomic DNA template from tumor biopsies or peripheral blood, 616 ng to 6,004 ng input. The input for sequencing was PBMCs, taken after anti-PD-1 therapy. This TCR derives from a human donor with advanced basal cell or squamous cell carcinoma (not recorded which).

The CDR3 DNA sequence: TGTGCCAGCAGGTTCAGGAGCTCCTACGAGCAGTACTTC. It codes for CASRFRSSYEQYF. The rearrangement joins TRBV6-5 to TRBJ2-7; D unresolved. Germline-derived CDR1 and CDR2 are MNHEY and SVGAGI. The CDR3 runs to 13 residues. The V and J ends lost 6 bases and 0 bases respectively, with 9 bases between them.